This T cell receptor (beta chain) was sequenced for a study of blood T cell repertoires in COVID-19 (TCRdb year 2020). Background on the whole study: The collaborator samples originated in the United States, Italy and Spain and spanned the acute and convalescent phases of COVID-19. The material from the prospective study consisted of cDNA or gDNA derived from T cells, B-cell-depleted T cells, or PBMCs. Deeply sampled blood TCRbeta repertoires from subjects exposed to, actively infected with, or recovered from COVID-19 were included in the dataset. The repertoires were made available in a free public database intended to serve as a resource for research on the immune response to SARS-CoV-2. The samples were drawn from the first 160 participants of the ongoing ImmuneRACE study and from 1,254 subjects provided by 6 global collaborators. A de-identified subject ID, COVID-19 status, age in years and sex were almost always included in the sample metadata. Where available, HLA class I and class II types were taken from metadata supplied by the sample provider and were not determined by assay-based typing.

As for this clone: It has no known antigen specificity. It has no much larger one-base neighbor in the sample; base qualities were not kept.

Its CDR3 holds 11 amino acids, cysteine through phenylalanine. Only the CDR3 part of the read is kept: 33 bases, read in frame from the first base. V gives up 7 bases and J gives up 4 bases, and the segment between their germline ends measures 11 bases. CDR1 and CDR2, per the germline V gene, are SQVTM and ANQGSEA. Whole blood was collected in K2EDTA tubes by collaborating institutions according to the institutions' own protocols. For TCRbeta analysis, collaborators shipped samples in one of three forms: frozen whole blood, isolated PBMCs, or DNA extracted from either of those sample types. The immunoSEQ Assay, a bias-controlled multiplex PCR, was used to amplify TCRbeta CDR3 regions from genomic DNA. Per the source publication's procedure: The number of nucleated cells in each sample was estimated from the amplification of reference gene primers within the assay. To quantify the absolute abundance of each unique TCRbeta CDR3 rearrangement, sequence reads were collapsed and filtered. Productive Simpson clonality was computed per sample as the square root of Simpson's diversity index over productive rearrangements. TCRdb retrieved this table from immuneACCESS and kept in-frame rearrangements only. Not all clones are present; in checked studies, unresolved V genes account for under half, and no reason is known for the remainder. The V and J calls and clone size come from that table; D and trimming were worked out from the DNA. For this sample there are about 98,000 clones; around 90% appear just once. 2.5% to 3.5% of the sample is held by the ten biggest clonotypes.

Summary of the overall study and its limitations: How much clinical and demographic metadata was included differed by source and by participant, and the metadata was provided uncurated.

Material: peripheral blood. The source is a man in his fifties or sixties with active or convalescent COVID-19. The V gene is TRBV29-1 and the J gene is TRBJ2-7; the D gene is perhaps TRBD1, from 5 matching bases. The nucleotide sequence is TGCAGCGCCCGGCAGGGTTACGAGCAGTACTTC. Its translation is CSARQGYEQYF.